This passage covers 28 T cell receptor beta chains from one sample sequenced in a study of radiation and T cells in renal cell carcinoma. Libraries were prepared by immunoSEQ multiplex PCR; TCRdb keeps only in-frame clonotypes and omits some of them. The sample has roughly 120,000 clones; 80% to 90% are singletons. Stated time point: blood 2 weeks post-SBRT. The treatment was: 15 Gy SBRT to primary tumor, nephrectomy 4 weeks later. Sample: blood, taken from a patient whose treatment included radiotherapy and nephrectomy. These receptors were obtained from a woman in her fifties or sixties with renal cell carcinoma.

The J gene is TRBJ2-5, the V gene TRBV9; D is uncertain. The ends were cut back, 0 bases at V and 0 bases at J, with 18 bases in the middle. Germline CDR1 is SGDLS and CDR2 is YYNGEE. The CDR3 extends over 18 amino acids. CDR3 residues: CASSVEPNSLVHQETQYF. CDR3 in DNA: TGTGCCAGCAGCGTAGAACCCAACAGTTTGGTTCACCAAGAGACCCAGTACTTC.

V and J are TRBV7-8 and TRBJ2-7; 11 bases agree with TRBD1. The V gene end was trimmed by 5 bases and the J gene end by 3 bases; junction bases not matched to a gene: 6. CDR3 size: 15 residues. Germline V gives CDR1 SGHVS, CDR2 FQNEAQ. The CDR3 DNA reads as TGTGCCAGCAGCCCCCGGACAGGGGGCGGCTACGAGCAGTACTTC. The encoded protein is CASSPRTGGGYEQYF.

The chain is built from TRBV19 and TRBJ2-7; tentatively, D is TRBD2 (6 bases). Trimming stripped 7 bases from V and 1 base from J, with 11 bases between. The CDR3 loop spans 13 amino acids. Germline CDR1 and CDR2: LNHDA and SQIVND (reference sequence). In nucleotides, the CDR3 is TGTGCCAGTAATGGAGGGAGTTCCTACGAGCAGTACTTC. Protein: CASNGGSSYEQYF.

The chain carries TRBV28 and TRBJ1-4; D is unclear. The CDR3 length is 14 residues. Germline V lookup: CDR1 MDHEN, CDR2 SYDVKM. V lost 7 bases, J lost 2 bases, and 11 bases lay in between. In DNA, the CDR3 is TGTGCCAGCAATGAAGGGTACACTAATGAAAAACTGTTTTTT. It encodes CASNEGYTNEKLFF. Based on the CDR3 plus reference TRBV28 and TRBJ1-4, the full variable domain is DVKVTQSSRYLVKRTGEKVFLECVQDMDHENMFWYRQDPGLGLRLIYFSYDVKMKEKGDIPEGYSVSREKKERFSLILESASTNQTSMYLCASNEGYTNEKLFFGSGTQLSVL.

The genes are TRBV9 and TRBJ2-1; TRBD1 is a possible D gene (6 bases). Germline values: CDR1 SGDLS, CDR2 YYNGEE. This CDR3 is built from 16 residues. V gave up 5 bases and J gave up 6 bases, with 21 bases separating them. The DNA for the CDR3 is TGTGCCAGCAGTCCAGGGGACGCCCGACTATCCAATGAGCAGTTCTTC. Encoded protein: CASSPGDARLSNEQFF.

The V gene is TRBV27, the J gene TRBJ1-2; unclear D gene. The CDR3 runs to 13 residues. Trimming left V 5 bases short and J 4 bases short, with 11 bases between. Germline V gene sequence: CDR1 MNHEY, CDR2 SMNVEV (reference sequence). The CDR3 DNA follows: TGTGCCAGCAGTGGAAACAGTCTCTATGGCTACACCTTC. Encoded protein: CASSGNSLYGYTF.

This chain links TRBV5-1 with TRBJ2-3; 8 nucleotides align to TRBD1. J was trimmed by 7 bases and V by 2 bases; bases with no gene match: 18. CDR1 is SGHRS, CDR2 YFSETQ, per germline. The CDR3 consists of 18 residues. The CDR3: CASSFRGTGPNRPNTQYF. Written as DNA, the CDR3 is TGCGCCAGCAGCTTCCGGGGGACAGGCCCAAATCGGCCTAATACGCAGTATTTT. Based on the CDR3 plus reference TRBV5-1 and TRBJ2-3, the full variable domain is KAGVTQTPRYLIKTRGQQVTLSCSPISGHRSVSWYQQTPGQGLQFLFEYFSETQRNKGNFPGRFSGRQFSNSRSEMNVSTLELGDSALYLCASSFRGTGPNRPNTQYFGPGTRLTVL.

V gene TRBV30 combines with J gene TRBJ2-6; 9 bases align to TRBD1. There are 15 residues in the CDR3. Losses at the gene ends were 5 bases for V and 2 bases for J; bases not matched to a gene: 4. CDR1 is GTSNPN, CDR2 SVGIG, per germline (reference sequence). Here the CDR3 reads CAWGTGRAGANVLTF. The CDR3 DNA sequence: TGTGCCTGGGGGACAGGGCGAGCTGGGGCCAACGTCCTGACTTTC.

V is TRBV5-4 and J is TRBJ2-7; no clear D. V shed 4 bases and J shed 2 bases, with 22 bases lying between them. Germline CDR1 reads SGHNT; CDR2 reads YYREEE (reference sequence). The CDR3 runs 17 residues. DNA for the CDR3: TGTGCCAGCAGCCTGAAAGGAGTGGGTTTTGGGCCCTACGAGCAGTACTTC. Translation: CASSLKGVGFGPYEQYF.

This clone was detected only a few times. The CDR3, as DNA: TGTGCCAGCAGGGACGACAGGGACCGGGAGCTGTTTTTT. Translating it yields CASRDDRDRELFF. The chain joins TRBV2 to TRBJ2-2, with TRBD1 identical over 7 bases. The germline CDR1 and CDR2 sequences are SNHLY and FYNNEI. After removal of 6 bases from V and 9 bases from J, the junction contained 7 bases not matched to a gene. This CDR3 spans 13 amino acids.

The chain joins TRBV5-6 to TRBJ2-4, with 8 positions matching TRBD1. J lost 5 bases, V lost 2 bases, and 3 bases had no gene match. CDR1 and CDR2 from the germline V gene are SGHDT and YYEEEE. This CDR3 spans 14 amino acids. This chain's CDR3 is CASSLRQGQNIQYF. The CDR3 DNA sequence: TGTGCCAGCAGCTTACGACAGGGGCAAAACATTCAGTACTTC.

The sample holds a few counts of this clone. The CDR3 nucleotides are TGTGCCAGCAGCCCCAGTCGACAGACGAACACTGAAGCTTTCTTT. Its protein is CASSPSRQTNTEAFF. The chain uses TRBV9 and TRBJ1-1, with TRBD1 as a possible D gene (5 bases). The CDR3 consists of 15 residues. V was trimmed by 4 bases and J by 1 base, leaving 14 bases between them. Germline CDR1 and CDR2: SGDLS and YYNGEE.

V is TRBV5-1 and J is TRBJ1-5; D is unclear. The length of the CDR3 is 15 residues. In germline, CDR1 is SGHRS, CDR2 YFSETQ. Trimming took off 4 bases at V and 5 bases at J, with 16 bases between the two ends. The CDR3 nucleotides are TGCGCCAGCAGCCTTGATGGTCTGGGATATCAGCCCCAGCATTTT. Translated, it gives CASSLDGLGYQPQHF.

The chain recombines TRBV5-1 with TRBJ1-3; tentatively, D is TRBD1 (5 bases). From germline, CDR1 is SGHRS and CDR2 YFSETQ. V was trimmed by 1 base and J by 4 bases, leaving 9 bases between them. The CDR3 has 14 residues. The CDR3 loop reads CASSLQGEGNTIYF. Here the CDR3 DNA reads TGCGCCAGCAGCTTGCAAGGGGAAGGAAACACCATATATTTT.

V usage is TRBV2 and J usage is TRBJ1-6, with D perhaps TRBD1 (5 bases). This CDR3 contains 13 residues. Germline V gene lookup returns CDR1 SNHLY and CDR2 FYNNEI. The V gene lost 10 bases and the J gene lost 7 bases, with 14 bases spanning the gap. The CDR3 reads CATLLTENSPLHF. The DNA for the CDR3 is TGTGCCACGCTCTTGACAGAGAATTCACCCCTCCACTTT. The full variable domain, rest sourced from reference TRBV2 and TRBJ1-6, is EPEVTQTPSHQVTQMGQEVILRCVPISNHLYFYWYRQILGQKVEFLVSFYNNEISEKSEIFDDQFSVERPDGSNFTLKIRSTKLEDSAMYFCATLLTENSPLHFGNGTRLTVT.

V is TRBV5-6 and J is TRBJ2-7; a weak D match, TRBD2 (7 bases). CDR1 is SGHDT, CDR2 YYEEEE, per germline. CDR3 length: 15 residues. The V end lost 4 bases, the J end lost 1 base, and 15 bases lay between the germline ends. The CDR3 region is CASSAGASRSYEQYF. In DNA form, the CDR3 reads TGTGCCAGCAGCGCGGGGGCCTCGCGATCCTACGAGCAGTACTTC.

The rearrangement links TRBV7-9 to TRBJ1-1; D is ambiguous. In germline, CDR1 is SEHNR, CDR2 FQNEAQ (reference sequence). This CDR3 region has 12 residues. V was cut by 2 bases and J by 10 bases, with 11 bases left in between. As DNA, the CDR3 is TGTGCCAGCAGCTTATCTCCCGCCGGAGCTTTCTTT. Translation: CASSLSPAGAFF.

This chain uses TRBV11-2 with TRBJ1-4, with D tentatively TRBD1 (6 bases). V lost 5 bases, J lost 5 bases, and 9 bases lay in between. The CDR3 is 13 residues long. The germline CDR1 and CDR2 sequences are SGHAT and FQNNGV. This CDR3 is CASSRGANEKLFF. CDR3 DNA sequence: TGTGCCAGCAGCCGGGGGGCAAATGAAAAACTGTTTTTT.

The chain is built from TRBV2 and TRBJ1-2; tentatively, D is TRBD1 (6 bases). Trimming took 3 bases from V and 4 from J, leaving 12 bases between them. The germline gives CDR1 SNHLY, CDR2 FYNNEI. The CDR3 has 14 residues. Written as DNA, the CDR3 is TGTGCCAGCAGTGACGGGGGGGCTCTCTATGGCTACACCTTC. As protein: CASSDGGALYGYTF.

The CDR3 loop is CASSEIANEQFF. In DNA form, the CDR3 reads TGCGCCAGCAGCGAAATAGCTAATGAGCAGTTCTTC. The chain joins TRBV5-1 to TRBJ2-1; no firm D call. Germline CDR1 is SGHRS and CDR2 is YFSETQ. V shed 4 bases and J shed 7 bases, with 9 bases lying between them. The CDR3 consists of 12 residues.

CDR3 loop: CASSLDTALNQPQHF. The DNA of the CDR3 is TGTGCCAGCAGCCTGGATACAGCCCTCAATCAGCCCCAGCATTTT. The chain is built from TRBV7-9 and TRBJ1-5; D remains ambiguous. Trimming took 5 bases from V and 3 from J, leaving 14 bases between them. CDR3 size: 15 residues. Germline CDR1 reads SEHNR; CDR2 reads FQNEAQ (reference sequence).

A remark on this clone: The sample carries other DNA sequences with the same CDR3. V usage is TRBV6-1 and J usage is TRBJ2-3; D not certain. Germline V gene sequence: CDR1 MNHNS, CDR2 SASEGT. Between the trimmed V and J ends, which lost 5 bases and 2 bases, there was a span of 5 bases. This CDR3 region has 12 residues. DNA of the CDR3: TGTGCCAGCAGTCCCAACACAGATACGCAGTATTTT. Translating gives CASSPNTDTQYF.

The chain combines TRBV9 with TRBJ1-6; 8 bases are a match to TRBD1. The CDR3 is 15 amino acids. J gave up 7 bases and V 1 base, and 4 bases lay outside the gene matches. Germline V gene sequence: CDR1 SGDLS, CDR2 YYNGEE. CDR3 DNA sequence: TGTGCCAGCAGCGTATTGACAGGGGAGAATTCACCCCTCCACTTT. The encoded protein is CASSVLTGENSPLHF.

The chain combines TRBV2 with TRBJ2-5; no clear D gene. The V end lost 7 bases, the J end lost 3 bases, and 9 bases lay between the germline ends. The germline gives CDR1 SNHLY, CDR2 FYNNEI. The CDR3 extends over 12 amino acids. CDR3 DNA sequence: TGTGCCAGCAATTACCAGGAAGAGACCCAGTACTTC. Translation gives CASNYQEETQYF.

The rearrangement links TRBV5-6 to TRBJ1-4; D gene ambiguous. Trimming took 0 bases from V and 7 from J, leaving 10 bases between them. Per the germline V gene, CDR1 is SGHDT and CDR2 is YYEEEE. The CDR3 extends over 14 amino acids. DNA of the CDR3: TGTGCCAGCAGCTTGGGTCTGGGGATTGAAAAACTGTTTTTT. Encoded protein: CASSLGLGIEKLFF.

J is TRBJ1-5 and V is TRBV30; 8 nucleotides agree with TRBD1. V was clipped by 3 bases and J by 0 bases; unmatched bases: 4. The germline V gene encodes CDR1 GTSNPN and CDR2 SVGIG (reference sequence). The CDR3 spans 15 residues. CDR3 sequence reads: CAWRDRDVSNQPQHF. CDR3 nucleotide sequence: TGTGCCTGGAGGGACAGGGACGTTAGCAATCAGCCCCAGCATTTT.

This CDR3 is CASRAGTGAAYEQYF. The DNA for the CDR3 is TGTGCCAGCAGGGCCGGGACAGGGGCGGCCTACGAGCAGTACTTC. This rearrangement joins TRBV2 to TRBJ2-7, with 10 bases that match TRBD1. J lost 2 bases, V lost 6 bases, and 7 bases had no gene match. Per the germline V gene, CDR1 is SNHLY and CDR2 is FYNNEI. The CDR3 runs 15 residues.

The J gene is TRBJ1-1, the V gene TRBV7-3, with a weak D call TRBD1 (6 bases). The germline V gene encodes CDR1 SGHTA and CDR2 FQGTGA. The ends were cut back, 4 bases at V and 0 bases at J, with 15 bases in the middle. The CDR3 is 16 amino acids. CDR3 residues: CASSSGQRYMNTEAFF. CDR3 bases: TGTGCCAGCAGCTCCGGACAGAGGTACATGAACACTGAAGCTTTCTTT.